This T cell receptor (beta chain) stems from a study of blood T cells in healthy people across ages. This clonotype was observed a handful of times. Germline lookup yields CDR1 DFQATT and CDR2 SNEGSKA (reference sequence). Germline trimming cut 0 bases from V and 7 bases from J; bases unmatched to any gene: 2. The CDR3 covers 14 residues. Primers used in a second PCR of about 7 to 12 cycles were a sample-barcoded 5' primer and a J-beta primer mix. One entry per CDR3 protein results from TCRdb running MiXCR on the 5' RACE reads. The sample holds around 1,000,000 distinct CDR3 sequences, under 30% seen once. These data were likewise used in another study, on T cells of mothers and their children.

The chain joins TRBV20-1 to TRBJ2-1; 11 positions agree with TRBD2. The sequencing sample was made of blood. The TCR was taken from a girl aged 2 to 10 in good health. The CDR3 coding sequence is TGCAGTGCTAGAGATAGCGGGAGGGGAAATGAGCAGTTCTTC. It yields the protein CSARDSGRGNEQFF.